A single T cell receptor (beta chain) is shown here with its context. Its antigen is unidentified. Trimming took 5 bases from V and 3 from J, leaving 13 bases between them. The CDR3 contains 14 residues. Germline V gene lookup returns CDR1 ENHRY and CDR2 SYGVKD. This entry belongs to a study of OX40 agonist ivuxolimab in advanced cancers. Libraries were prepared by immunoSEQ multiplex PCR; TCRdb keeps only in-frame clonotypes and omits some of them. The data contain under 80,000 clones, over 90% of them singletons. The study's findings and limits: On average, a greater number of expanded clones characterised CD8+ T cells relative to CD4+.

The receptor's source is an adult with an advanced solid tumor such as melanoma, head and neck, liver or kidney cancer. The genes are TRBV10-3 and TRBJ1-1, with D perhaps matching TRBD1 (6 bases). Sequenced material: CD4+ or CD8+ T cells sorted from blood, taken in a trial of the OX40 agonist ivuxolimab. CDR3 DNA: TGTGCCATCAGTTCACAGTCAGGGGACACTGAAGCTTTCTTT. It translates to CAISSQSGDTEAFF.